These 21 T cell receptor beta chains were all obtained from the same sample, sequenced in a study of metastatic and nonmetastatic thyroid tumors. TCRdb re-analyzed the PCR reads through MiXCR. The profile shows around 50,000 clones, almost 30% of them singletons. All patients were untreated before thyroid surgery. The sample taken for sequencing was blood. Receptors were obtained from a female donor with papillary thyroid cancer or a benign thyroid nodule (not recorded which). Some clones in this sample may be carry-over from other donors' samples.

This clone was recorded once. The CDR3 DNA sequence: TGTGCCAGCAGCTTGGGGAGTAGCGGGACAGGCGGGACAGATACGCAGTATTTT. Translated, it gives CASSLGSSGTGGTDTQYF. The chain has TRBV5-6 and TRBJ2-3; possibly TRBD1 or TRBD2 for D (8 bases each). Trimming cost V 0 bases and J 3 bases, with 20 bases left between them. The CDR3 loop spans 18 amino acids. Germline V gene sequence: CDR1 SGHDT, CDR2 YYEEEE. The variable domain in full, completed from reference TRBV5-6 and TRBJ2-3, reads DAGVTQSPTHLIKTRGQQVTLRCSPKSGHDTVSWYQQALGQGPQFIFQYYEEEERQRGNFPDRFSGHQFPNYSSELNVNALLLGDSALYLCASSLGSSGTGGTDTQYFGPGTRLTVL.

To note about this clone: The junction and the germline gene differ at one end; a read error may be behind it. The chain couples TRBV11-2 to TRBJ2-7, with 7 nucleotides matching TRBD2. CDR1 is SGHAT, CDR2 FQNNGV, per germline. The CDR3 has 15 amino acids. The CDR3 here is CASSLDVAGLYEQYF. In DNA form, the CDR3 reads TGTGCCAGCAGCTTAGATGTAGCGGGCCTATACGAGCAGTATTTC.

This clone has a count of ten or more. The V gene is TRBV2, the J gene TRBJ2-5; TRBD1 aligns across 10 bases. Germline V gene sequence: CDR1 SNHLY, CDR2 FYNNEI. CDR3 length equals 18 residues. The V and J ends lost 6 bases and 4 bases, in that order; junction bases with no gene match: 17. This CDR3 is CASRGTGDGIMPPETQYF. For the CDR3, the DNA is TGTGCCAGCAGGGGGACAGGGGATGGCATCATGCCCCCAGAGACCCAGTACTTC.

The table lists this clone with many counts. The chain couples TRBV7-9 to TRBJ2-3; D may be TRBD1 (7 bases). V lost 7 bases to trimming and J lost 6 bases, with 17 bases between them. CDR1 is SEHNR and CDR2 is FQNEAQ in the germline V gene (reference sequence). The CDR3 runs to 14 residues. The CDR3 nucleotides read TGTGCCAGCACCCTAGGAGGGGGCATTGATACGCAGTATTTT. Protein sequence: CASTLGGGIDTQYF.

This clone was detected a few times. The rearrangement uses TRBV6-9 and TRBJ2-7; D not certain. This CDR3 is 13 amino acids long. Trimming left V 0 bases short and J 0 bases short, with 3 bases between. The germline V gene has CDR1 MNHGY and CDR2 SVAAGI. CDR3 loop: CASSYSNSYEQYF. The DNA of the CDR3 is TGTGCCAGCAGTTATTCTAACTCCTACGAGCAGTACTTC.

The chain combines TRBV10-2 with TRBJ2-1, with 8 positions matching TRBD1. CDR1 and CDR2 (germline): WSHSY, SAAADI. The V segment lost 7 bases and the J segment 0 bases; nucleotides outside the gene matches: 8. The CDR3 is 16 amino acids. In DNA form, the CDR3 reads TGCGCCAGCAATGGGGGACAGGTGCCCTCCTACAATGAGCAGTTCTTC. It is translated as CASNGGQVPSYNEQFF.

The chain recombines TRBV20-1 with TRBJ1-2; D remains unclear. V was cut by 5 bases and J by 1 base, with 14 bases left in between. The CDR3 is 14 amino acids. CDR1 DFQATT and CDR2 SNEGSKA come from the germline V gene (reference sequence). The CDR3 loop is CSAPRHPFNYGYTF. CDR3 sequence (DNA): TGCAGTGCTCCGAGGCACCCGTTTAACTATGGCTACACCTTC.

The chain employs TRBV6-2 or TRBV6-3 and TRBJ2-1, with 9 bases that match TRBD2. Germline CDR1 MNHEY, CDR2 SVGEGT. The CDR3 is 18 residues long. The trim removed 0 bases at V and 4 bases at J, leaving 10 bases unmatched. The CDR3 reads CASSYSQVIAGAYNEQFF. The CDR3 DNA reads TGTGCCAGCAGTTACTCACAAGTTATAGCGGGGGCATACAATGAGCAGTTCTTC.

This clone was counted a few times. This chain links TRBV20-1 with TRBJ1-1; D is uncertain. The CDR3 has 13 amino acids. The germline V gene encodes CDR1 DFQATT and CDR2 SNEGSKA (reference sequence). Between the trimmed V and J ends, which lost 4 bases and 0 bases, there was a span of 9 bases. The CDR3: CSANRNLNTEAFF. As DNA, the CDR3 is TGCAGTGCTAATCGGAATTTGAACACTGAAGCTTTCTTT.

The J gene is TRBJ2-3, the V gene TRBV11-3; TRBD1 is a possible D gene (5 bases). V was pared by 4 bases and J by 4 bases, with 12 bases between. CDR1 and CDR2 from the germline V gene are SGHNT and YENEEA. The CDR3 has 14 residues. The CDR3 sequence: CASSSVLGADTQYF. The CDR3 nucleotides are TGTGCCAGCAGCTCGGTCCTAGGGGCAGATACGCAGTATTTT.

The V call is TRBV4-3, the J call TRBJ2-1, with 7 nucleotides matching TRBD2. The germline V gene encodes CDR1 LGHNA and CDR2 YSLEER. This CDR3 has 15 residues. V lost 7 bases, J lost 5 bases, and 11 bases stayed unmatched. The CDR3 loop is CASTEAGLADNEQFF. The CDR3 DNA is TGCGCCAGCACCGAAGCGGGACTCGCGGACAATGAGCAGTTCTTC.

This chain links TRBV11-2 with TRBJ1-3; D perhaps matches TRBD1 (6 bases). The ends were cut back, 0 bases at V and 0 bases at J, with 15 bases in the middle. The CDR3 is made up of 18 amino acids. The germline V gene has CDR1 SGHAT and CDR2 FQNNGV. In DNA form, the CDR3 reads TGTGCCAGCAGCTTAGACCACACAGACAGGCTCTCTGGAAACACCATATATTTT. This gives the protein CASSLDHTDRLSGNTIYF.

This clone is judged medium-sized. This chain joins TRBV24-1 and TRBJ2-2, with D possibly matching TRBD2 (5 bases). Trimming pared 2 bases from V and 5 bases from J, leaving 14 bases between. This CDR3 region has 16 residues. Germline CDR1 and CDR2: KGHDR and SFDVKD. For the CDR3, the DNA is TGTGCCACCAGTGATTCGACGGCCTCGGGGACCGGGGAGCTGTTTTTT. This sequence encodes CATSDSTASGTGELFF.

This clone was seen a single time. This chain connects TRBV27 to TRBJ1-5; weak D call: TRBD1 (5 bases). Germline V gene sequence: CDR1 MNHEY, CDR2 SMNVEV (reference sequence). V lost 0 bases, J lost 4 bases, and 22 bases lay in between. The CDR3 is made up of 19 amino acids. The CDR3 protein is CASSLSCGTATWKNQPQHF. CDR3 nucleotide sequence: TGTGCCAGCAGTTTATCGTGTGGGACGGCGACCTGGAAAAATCAGCCCCAGCATTTT.

This chain connects TRBV11-2 to TRBJ1-6; TRBD1 agrees at 9 bases. The CDR3 covers 16 residues. The germline V gene has CDR1 SGHAT and CDR2 FQNNGV. The V gene end was trimmed by 0 bases and the J gene end by 4 bases; junction bases not matched to a gene: 1. The CDR3 coding sequence is TGTGCCAGCAGCTTAGAGACAGGGGGATATAATTCACCCCTCCACTTT. Its protein is CASSLETGGYNSPLHF.

A few counts support this clone. This chain links TRBV6-1 with TRBJ1-6, with 7 bases that match TRBD1. The CDR3 runs to 15 residues. The J segment lost 11 bases and the V segment lost 6 bases, leaving 13 bases of the junction unmatched. Looked up from germline, CDR1 is MNHNS and CDR2 is SASEGT. CDR3 sequence: CASSQSTGAGAPLHF. Written as DNA, the CDR3 is TGTGCCAGCAGCCAATCAACAGGGGCGGGGGCACCCCTCCACTTT.

This clone was seen a handful of times. The V call is TRBV29-1, the J call TRBJ1-2; D might be TRBD1 (5 bases). CDR3 length: 13 amino acids. CDR1 and CDR2 (germline): SQVTM, ANQGSEA. Trimming took 3 bases from V and 4 from J, leaving 12 bases between them. CDR3 in amino acids: CSVEGGRAYGYTF. CDR3 in DNA: TGCAGCGTTGAGGGTGGCAGGGCCTATGGCTACACCTTC.

Many counts were recorded for this clone. This chain connects TRBV28 to TRBJ1-5, with TRBD1 identical over 7 bases. CDR1 and CDR2 (germline): MDHEN, SYDVKM. V shed 5 bases and J 0 bases; nucleotides not matched to a gene: 7. The CDR3 is made up of 16 amino acids. CDR3 in DNA: TGTGCCAGCAGTCTACGACAGGGCAATAGCAATCAGCCCCAGCATTTT. This translates into CASSLRQGNSNQPQHF. Complete variable domain (other parts from reference TRBV28 and TRBJ1-5): DVKVTQSSRYLVKRTGEKVFLECVQDMDHENMFWYRQDPGLGLRLIYFSYDVKMKEKGDIPEGYSVSREKKERFSLILESASTNQTSMYLCASSLRQGNSNQPQHFGDGTRLSIL.

In the case of this clone: An end of the junction does not agree with germline; a read error may underlie this. The chain uses TRBV10-3 and TRBJ2-3, with D possibly being TRBD1 (6 bases). The CDR3 covers 16 residues. Per the germline V gene, CDR1 is ENHRY and CDR2 is SYGVKD. The CDR3 DNA follows: TGTGCCATCAGAGGTAGACAGGTTGGGGGCACGGATACGCAGTATTTT. This codes for CAIRGRQVGGTDTQYF.

With respect to this clone: The final CDR3 position lacks the conserved phenylalanine or tryptophan, pointing to a likely read error. The rearrangement joins TRBV9 to TRBJ2-7; weak D call: TRBD1 (5 bases). The CDR3 has 16 residues. Germline loops: CDR1 SGDLS, CDR2 YYNGEE. The V gene lost 4 bases and the J gene lost 4 bases, with 21 bases spanning the gap. This CDR3 reads CASSSDVIRGSYEQYL. CDR3 coding DNA: TGTGCCAGCAGCTCGGACGTTATAAGGGGCAGTTACGAGCAGTACTTG.

The chain recombines TRBV30 with TRBJ2-1; D is ambiguous. Between the trimmed V and J ends, which lost 0 bases and 6 bases, there was a span of 6 bases. Germline CDR1 GTSNPN, CDR2 SVGIG (reference sequence). The CDR3 has 12 amino acids. The CDR3 region is CAWSVYVNEQFF. The CDR3 DNA sequence: TGTGCCTGGAGTGTTTACGTCAATGAGCAGTTCTTC.